This TCR beta chain derives from a study of blood T cell repertoires in COVID-19. The wider study: Sources were T cells, B-cell-depleted T cells, or PBMCs; the material itself was cDNA or gDNA.

In the source study's methods: Amplification from reference gene primers served as the basis for estimated nucleated cell counts. Sequencing was performed with immunoSEQ multiplex PCR; in TCRdb, only in-frame clones are kept and a portion is missing. For V, J and clone size, that table is used; D and trimming come from the DNA. Seen here are some 89,000 clones, over 75% observed once, and the top ten hold around 4.5%. V dropped 7 bases and J dropped 3; count of bases not matched to a gene: 9. The CDR3 totals 15 residues. Germline CDR1 and CDR2: LGHDT and YNNKEL (reference sequence). The chain has TRBV3-1 (or the pseudogene TRBV3-2) and TRBJ2-5; 9 bases agree with TRBD1. Input material: peripheral blood. The receptor comes from a man aged 60 to 69 with acute or convalescent COVID-19. CDR3 residues: CASTKGGQGEETQYF. The CDR3 coding sequence is TGTGCCAGCACCAAAGGGGGACAGGGTGAAGAGACCCAGTACTTC.